The present TCR beta chain was sequenced within a study of blood T cells in healthy people across ages. In the study overall: About one barcoded beta molecule per two T cells was captured by template switching.

CDR3 size: 15 residues. Trimming shortened V by 0 bases and J by 1 base, and 8 bases separated the two germline ends. Germline values: CDR1 MRHNA, CDR2 SNTAGT. The use of a sample-barcoded 5' primer and a J-beta primer mix characterized a second PCR of roughly 7 to 12 cycles. From each sample, at least 2.5 million paired-end reads containing CDR3 were obtained. TCRdb reprocessed the 5' RACE reads with MiXCR, giving one entry per CDR3 protein. Among under 800,000 distinct CDR3 sequences listed, more than 40% were seen once. Each sample used at least 6 million PBMCs. RNA extraction gave at least 6 micrograms of total RNA per sample.

Sequencing was done on a sample of blood. The chain combines TRBV6-4 with TRBJ2-3, with D unresolved. This TCR derives from an older woman in good health. CDR3 DNA sequence: TGTGCCAGCAGTGACTCGAACTATGGCACAGATACGCAGTATTTT. Its translation: CASSDSNYGTDTQYF.